This T cell receptor (beta chain) is from a study of shared clonotypes between healthy human individuals. The study drew its donors from healthy HIV-negative adults without recent acute infections or vaccinations. Between the trimmed V and J ends, which lost 2 bases and 4 bases, there was a span of 6 bases. Per the germline V gene, CDR1 is SGHRS and CDR2 is YFSETQ. The CDR3 length is 12 residues. TCRdb keeps only in-frame clones here, not all; method: immunoSEQ multiplex PCR. The sample contains about 980,000 clones, around 80% of which appear only once. About this clone itself: Its cognate antigen is unknown.

The study's findings and limits: Among non-shared clonotypes, generation probabilities were lower than among those shared by all four donors.

The gene calls are TRBV5-1 and TRBJ2-5; D is unclear. Sample: memory CD4+ T cells sorted from blood. Sample subset: CD45RA-negative fraction. The receptor was isolated from a man younger than 35 in good health. The CDR3 sequence: CASSFNGETQYF. The CDR3 nucleotides read TGCGCCAGCAGCTTCAACGGAGAGACCCAGTACTTC.